The clone carrying this T cell receptor beta chain was found many times. These data are taken from a study of neurological immune-mediated disorders. V was clipped by 1 base and J by 2 bases, with 6 bases between them. Germline V CDR1 and CDR2: SGHTA, FQGNSA. The CDR3 sequence is 15 residues long. A single record per CDR3 protein comes from TCRdb applying MiXCR to the 5' RACE reads. Of tens of thousands of distinct CDR3 sequences listed, around 3.2% were seen once; the top ten hold approximately 6.7%. The source material was PBMCs. This clonotype was obtained from a woman younger than 45 with multiple sclerosis. The V gene is TRBV7-2, the J gene TRBJ2-6; D call uncertain. The CDR3 DNA sequence: TGTGCCAGCAGCTTAGGGTCTGCTGGGGCCAACGTCCTGACTTTC. This sequence encodes CASSLGSAGANVLTF.